Listed below are T cell receptor beta chains from one sample, sequenced in a study of blood T cell repertoires in COVID-19. Only in-frame clones appear in the TCRdb table, and some are missing; sequencing was by immunoSEQ multiplex PCR. The sample lists hundreds of thousands of clones, more than 85% occurring once. The specimen sequenced was PBMCs or T cells enriched from blood (not recorded which). Every receptor here comes from a woman younger than 45 who had recovered from COVID-19. Both conserved end residues are part of each CDR3. A D gene is named only where the DNA matches it firmly. Size is omitted from some rows. Given values are once, few, many or a class for expanded clones.

J gene: TRBJ1-6
V gene: TRBV28
D gene: TRBD1
clone size: .
CDR3 protein: CASSPSIGQGGSPLHF
CDR3 DNA: TGTGCCAGCAGTCCTTCCATCGGACAGGGGGGTTCACCCCTCCACTTT

J gene: TRBJ2-2
V gene: TRBV28
D gene: TRBD1
clone size: .
CDR3 protein: CASSPSMGQGAAGELFF
CDR3 DNA: TGTGCCAGCAGTCCCTCAATGGGACAGGGGGCGGCCGGGGAGCTGTTTTTT

J gene: TRBJ1-1
V gene: TRBV7-2
D gene: TRBD1
clone size: .
CDR3 protein: CASSGQAYEAFF
CDR3 DNA: TGTGCCAGCAGCGGACAGGCCTATGAAGCTTTCTTT

J gene: TRBJ1-1
V gene: TRBV19
D gene: TRBD1
clone size: .
CDR3 protein: CASSPTGTAEAFF
CDR3 DNA: TGTGCCAGTAGTCCTACCGGGACAGCCGAAGCTTTCTTT

J gene: TRBJ2-6
V gene: TRBV15
D gene: .
clone size: .
CDR3 protein: CATSREAHSGANVLTF
CDR3 DNA: TGTGCCACCAGCAGAGAAGCCCACTCTGGGGCCAACGTCCTGACTTTC

J gene: TRBJ2-5
V gene: TRBV7-9
D gene: TRBD2
clone size: few
CDR3 protein: CASSPFDRGGQETQYF
CDR3 DNA: TGTGCCAGCAGCCCATTCGATCGGGGAGGGCAAGAGACCCAGTACTTC

J gene: TRBJ1-2
V gene: TRBV27
D gene: TRBD1
clone size: .
CDR3 protein: CASSVTPGTGNGYTF
CDR3 DNA: TGTGCCAGCAGTGTAACTCCCGGGACAGGGAATGGCTACACCTTC

J gene: TRBJ1-1
V gene: TRBV30
D gene: .
clone size: .
CDR3 protein: CAWTVGGITEAFF
CDR3 DNA: TGTGCCTGGACAGTTGGAGGAATCACTGAAGCTTTCTTT

J gene: TRBJ2-7
V gene: TRBV6-5
D gene: .
clone size: .
CDR3 protein: CASTTGATYEQYF
CDR3 DNA: TGTGCCAGCACCACAGGAGCCACCTACGAGCAGTACTTC

J gene: TRBJ1-1
V gene: TRBV9
D gene: .
clone size: .
CDR3 protein: CASSVDQGITLRGTEAFF
CDR3 DNA: TGTGCCAGCAGCGTAGATCAAGGTATAACCCTAAGGGGGACTGAAGCTTTCTTT

J gene: TRBJ2-3
V gene: TRBV11-2
D gene: .
clone size: once
CDR3 protein: CASSLRSGKQYF
CDR3 DNA: TGTGCCAGCAGCTTAAGGTCAGGGAAGCAGTATTTT

J gene: TRBJ2-1
V gene: TRBV11-2
D gene: .
clone size: .
CDR3 protein: CASSLAGGSGPRRYNEQFF
CDR3 DNA: TGTGCCAGCAGCTTAGCGGGCGGCAGCGGTCCCCGAAGGTACAATGAGCAGTTCTTC

J gene: TRBJ1-2
V gene: TRBV12-3/TRBV12-4
D gene: .
clone size: few
CDR3 protein: CASTLTGSGYTF
CDR3 DNA: TGTGCCAGCACTCTAACGGGATCTGGCTACACCTTC

J gene: TRBJ1-1
V gene: TRBV29-1
D gene: .
clone size: .
CDR3 protein: CSVTGQNTEAFF
CDR3 DNA: TGCAGCGTCACAGGGCAGAACACTGAAGCTTTCTTT

J gene: TRBJ1-1
V gene: TRBV2
D gene: TRBD1
clone size: .
CDR3 protein: CASSLRTGRTEAFF
CDR3 DNA: TGTGCCAGCAGTCTACGGACAGGGAGGACTGAAGCTTTCTTT

J gene: TRBJ1-3
V gene: TRBV6-5
D gene: .
clone size: .
CDR3 protein: CASSVQGGSGNTIYF
CDR3 DNA: TGTGCCAGCAGCGTACAGGGCGGCTCTGGAAACACCATATATTTT

J gene: TRBJ2-5
V gene: TRBV2
D gene: .
clone size: .
CDR3 protein: CASSPGIAKYQETQYF
CDR3 DNA: TGTGCCAGCAGTCCCGGCATAGCGAAGTACCAAGAGACCCAGTACTTC

J gene: TRBJ1-1
V gene: TRBV30
D gene: TRBD1
clone size: .
CDR3 protein: CAWSPGGRGEAFF
CDR3 DNA: TGTGCCTGGAGCCCAGGGGGCCGAGGTGAAGCTTTCTTT

J gene: TRBJ2-4
V gene: TRBV4-1
D gene: TRBD1
clone size: .
CDR3 protein: CASSDGTVNIQYF
CDR3 DNA: TGCGCCAGTAGTGACGGGACAGTAAACATTCAGTACTTC

J gene: TRBJ1-1
V gene: TRBV2
D gene: .
clone size: once
CDR3 protein: CASTGGLGPPMNTEAFF
CDR3 DNA: TGTGCCAGCACGGGGGGGCTGGGACCCCCCATGAACACTGAAGCTTTCTTT

J gene: TRBJ1-4
V gene: TRBV28
D gene: .
clone size: .
CDR3 protein: CASSPRGRDNEKLFF
CDR3 DNA: TGTGCCAGCAGTCCCAGGGGCAGGGACAATGAAAAACTGTTTTTT

J gene: TRBJ1-3
V gene: TRBV18
D gene: .
clone size: .
CDR3 protein: CASSPVKGRVGLSGNTIYF
CDR3 DNA: TGTGCCAGCTCACCAGTGAAGGGGCGTGTAGGGCTCTCTGGAAACACCATATATTTT

J gene: TRBJ2-7
V gene: TRBV5-1
D gene: TRBD1
clone size: few
CDR3 protein: CASSLAGTGGSTGTYEQYF
CDR3 DNA: TGCGCCAGCAGCTTGGCCGGGACAGGGGGCTCCACCGGTACCTACGAGCAGTACTTC

J gene: TRBJ1-4
V gene: TRBV4-3
D gene: .
clone size: once
CDR3 protein: CASSQDLGGGRVFF
CDR3 DNA: TGCGCCAGCAGCCAAGATTTAGGGGGGGGGCGAGTGTTTTTT

J gene: TRBJ2-4
V gene: TRBV28
D gene: TRBD1
clone size: .
CDR3 protein: CASSLMGQGIENIQYF
CDR3 DNA: TGTGCCAGCAGTTTGATGGGACAGGGGATCGAGAACATTCAGTACTTC

J gene: TRBJ1-1
V gene: TRBV15
D gene: TRBD1
clone size: few
CDR3 protein: CATSRDPGQGTEAFF
CDR3 DNA: TGTGCCACCAGCAGAGACCCGGGACAGGGTACTGAAGCTTTCTTT